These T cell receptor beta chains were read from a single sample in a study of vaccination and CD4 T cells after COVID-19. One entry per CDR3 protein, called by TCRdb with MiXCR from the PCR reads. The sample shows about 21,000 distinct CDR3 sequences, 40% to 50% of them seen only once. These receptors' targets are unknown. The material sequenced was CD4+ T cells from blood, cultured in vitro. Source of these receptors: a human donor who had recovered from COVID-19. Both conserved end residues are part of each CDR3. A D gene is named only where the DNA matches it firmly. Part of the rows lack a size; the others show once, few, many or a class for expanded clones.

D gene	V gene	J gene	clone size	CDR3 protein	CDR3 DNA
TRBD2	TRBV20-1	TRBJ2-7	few	CSAPLAGAGYEQYF	TGCAGTGCTCCCCTAGCGGGAGCAGGCTACGAGCAGTACTTC
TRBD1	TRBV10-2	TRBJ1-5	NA	CASRGTGINQPQHF	TGCGCCAGCAGGGGGACAGGGATAAATCAGCCCCAGCATTTT
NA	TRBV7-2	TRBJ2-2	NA	CASSLYTANTGELFF	TGTGCCAGCAGCTTATACACCGCGAACACCGGGGAGCTGTTTTTT
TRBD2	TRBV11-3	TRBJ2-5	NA	CASSLGTSGRQETQYF	TGTGCCAGCAGCCTCGGGACTAGCGGGAGGCAAGAGACCCAGTACTTC
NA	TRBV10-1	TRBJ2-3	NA	CASSDRSGTDTQYF	TGCGCCAGCAGTGATCGTAGCGGCACAGATACGCAGTATTTT
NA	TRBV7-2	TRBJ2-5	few	CASSPQEGGGRAQYF	TGTGCCAGCAGCCCACAAGAGGGTGGGGGGAGAGCCCAGTACTTC
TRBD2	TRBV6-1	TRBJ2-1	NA	CASMGPGGDNEQFF	TGTGCCAGCATGGGACCGGGAGGGGACAATGAGCAGTTCTTC
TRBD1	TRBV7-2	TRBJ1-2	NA	CASSPGQTRGYGYTF	TGTGCCAGCAGCCCGGGACAGACTAGGGGCTATGGCTACACCTTC
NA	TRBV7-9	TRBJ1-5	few	CASSTSDRLGWSNQPQHF	TGTGCCAGCAGCACCTCAGACCGACTCGGGTGGAGCAATCAGCCCCAGCATTTT
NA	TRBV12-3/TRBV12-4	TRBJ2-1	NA	CASSPGPENYNEQFF	TGTGCCAGCAGTCCGGGACCGGAAAACTACAATGAGCAGTTCTTC